The 31 T cell receptor beta chains presented below share a single source sample, sequenced in a study of identifying expanded T cells in peripheral blood. Some clones are missing from TCRdb's copy, which holds only in-frame ones; the method was immunoSEQ multiplex PCR. Among approximately 110,000 clones, roughly nine tenths were seen once, and the ten largest hold about 7.7%. The specimen was blood. The receptors stem from a person aged 18 to 70 in good health.

The chain joins TRBV28 to TRBJ1-1; D remains unclear. CDR1 is MDHEN and CDR2 is SYDVKM in the germline V gene. The CDR3 runs to 14 residues. The ends were cut back, 3 bases at V and 1 base at J, with 9 bases in the middle. The CDR3 DNA sequence: TGTGCCAGCAGTTTCCCTGACAAGAACACTGAAGCTTTCTTT. Its translation: CASSFPDKNTEAFF.

This clone appeared a few times. The chain is built from TRBV7-2 and TRBJ2-1; D unclear. Deletions cut 3 bases from V and 4 bases from J, with 16 bases between. Germline CDR1 SGHTA, CDR2 FQGNSA. The CDR3 runs 16 residues. CDR3 residues: CASSFLRGRRYNEQFF. Written as DNA, the CDR3 is TGTGCCAGCAGCTTTCTGAGAGGCCGTAGATACAATGAGCAGTTCTTC.

The chain recombines TRBV10-2 with TRBJ1-1; D gene unclear. CDR1 and CDR2 from the germline V gene are WSHSY and SAAADI. The CDR3 extends over 13 amino acids. Deletions cut 2 bases from V and 1 base from J, with 5 bases between. The CDR3 region is CASSEDKNTEAFF. CDR3 DNA: TGCGCCAGCAGTGAGGACAAGAACACTGAAGCTTTCTTT.

The chain carries TRBV5-6 and TRBJ2-3, with a possible D match to TRBD1 (6 bases). V lost 4 bases to trimming and J lost 8 bases, with 17 bases between them. The germline V gene has CDR1 SGHDT and CDR2 YYEEEE. The CDR3 spans 14 residues. CDR3 residues: CASSPRLGARTQYF. The CDR3 DNA is TGTGCCAGCAGCCCCAGGCTGGGGGCTCGTACGCAGTATTTT.

This chain uses TRBV30 with TRBJ1-1; D not resolved. The CDR3 length is 12 residues. CDR1 is GTSNPN and CDR2 is SVGIG in the germline V gene (reference sequence). Here the CDR3 DNA reads TGTTCCCTAGGTCGGGGTATCGATGAAGCTTTCTTT. Encoded protein: CSLGRGIDEAFF.

This clone was recorded a few times. The chain employs TRBV6-5 and TRBJ1-2; D gene unclear. The CDR3 loop spans 12 amino acids. Per germline, CDR1 MNHEY and CDR2 SVGAGI. V was trimmed by 5 bases and J by 4 bases, leaving 8 bases between them. CDR3 protein: CASSPLGYGYTF. The CDR3 nucleotides read TGTGCCAGCAGTCCCCTGGGCTATGGCTACACCTTC.

V is TRBV4-2 and J is TRBJ2-4; D is possibly TRBD1 (6 bases). Trimming took off 0 bases at V and 9 bases at J, with 15 bases between the two ends. CDR3 size: 15 residues. Per germline, CDR1 LGHNA and CDR2 YNFKEQ. CDR3 in amino acids: CASSQDVERGGIQYF. The DNA for the CDR3 is TGTGCCAGCAGCCAAGATGTGGAGCGAGGGGGCATTCAGTACTTC.

This chain joins TRBV6-5 and TRBJ1-5; tentative D call: TRBD1 (6 bases). The ends were cut back, 0 bases at V and 3 bases at J, with 6 bases in the middle. The CDR3 covers 14 residues. Germline V gene lookup returns CDR1 MNHEY and CDR2 SVGAGI. The CDR3: CASSYSGANQPQHF. Here the CDR3 DNA reads TGTGCCAGCAGTTACTCGGGGGCCAATCAGCCCCAGCATTTT.

The chain has TRBV28 and TRBJ1-1, with a tentative D call TRBD1 (5 bases). This CDR3 is built from 15 residues. The germline CDR1 and CDR2 sequences are MDHEN and SYDVKM. Trimming pared 4 bases from V and 8 bases from J, leaving 20 bases between. The CDR3 protein is CASSYLRGTGGEAFF. CDR3 DNA sequence: TGTGCCAGCAGTTATCTCCGCGGGACGGGGGGAGAAGCTTTCTTT. The full variable domain, in which reference TRBV28 and TRBJ1-1 provide the parts outside the CDR3, is DVKVTQSSRYLVKRTGEKVFLECVQDMDHENMFWYRQDPGLGLRLIYFSYDVKMKEKGDIPEGYSVSREKKERFSLILESASTNQTSMYLCASSYLRGTGGEAFFGQGTRLTVV.

This clone was counted between two and nine times. V gene TRBV7-2 combines with J gene TRBJ2-2; D is unresolved. CDR1 and CDR2 from the germline V gene are SGHTA and FQGNSA. The CDR3 runs 13 residues. The germline V and J ends were trimmed by 7 bases and 6 bases, with 12 bases remaining between them. CDR3 residues: CASTIYTSGELFF. The CDR3 nucleotides read TGTGCCAGCACGATCTATACTTCCGGGGAGCTGTTTTTT.

This chain links TRBV7-7 with TRBJ1-1; D possibly corresponds to TRBD1 (6 bases). With 5 bases removed from V and 0 bases from J, the gap between germline ends came to 7 bases. The CDR3 covers 13 residues. Germline V gene sequence: CDR1 SSHAT, CDR2 FNYEAQ (reference sequence). CDR3 sequence reads: CASSRGVNTEAFF. CDR3 sequence (DNA): TGTGCCAGCAGCAGGGGGGTGAACACTGAAGCTTTCTTT. The complete variable domain, with remaining parts taken from reference TRBV7-7 and TRBJ1-1, reads GAGVSQSPRYKVTKRGQDVTLRCDPISSHATLYWYQQALGQGPEFLTYFNYEAQPDKSGLPSDRFSAERPEGSISTLTIQRTEQRDSAMYRCASSRGVNTEAFFGQGTRLTVV.

DNA for the CDR3: TGTGCCAGCAGCTTGACGGCAGATTACTCTGGGGCCAACGTCCTGACTTTC. Protein product: CASSLTADYSGANVLTF. The chain uses TRBV5-6 and TRBJ2-6; the D is unclear. V lost 1 base to trimming and J lost 0 bases, with 11 bases between them. CDR3 size: 17 residues. The germline V gene encodes CDR1 SGHDT and CDR2 YYEEEE.

The CDR3 sequence: CASSQQGHRYNEQFF. The CDR3 nucleotides read TGTGCCAGCAGTCAACAGGGACATCGCTACAATGAGCAGTTCTTC. The V and J genes are TRBV28 and TRBJ2-1, with D possibly TRBD1 on 6 matching bases. V was cut by 5 bases and J by 3 bases, with 14 bases left in between. Germline V gives CDR1 MDHEN, CDR2 SYDVKM. The CDR3 extends over 15 amino acids.

This chain joins TRBV10-1 and TRBJ2-3; D is perhaps TRBD2 (5 bases). V lost 6 bases and J 4 bases, leaving 8 bases between the germline ends. In germline, CDR1 is WNHNN, CDR2 SYGVQD (reference sequence). This CDR3 contains 12 residues. The CDR3 is CASSPRADTQYF. The CDR3 bases are TGCGCCAGCAGCCCGAGGGCAGATACGCAGTATTTT.

V and J are TRBV6-1 and TRBJ1-3; D remains unclear. Trimming pared 2 bases from V and 0 bases from J, leaving 5 bases between. The CDR3 has 14 amino acids. The germline CDR1 and CDR2 sequences are MNHNS and SASEGT. CDR3 loop: CASSERPSGNTIYF. DNA of the CDR3: TGTGCCAGCAGTGAACGACCCTCTGGAAACACCATATATTTT.

The chain links TRBV6-1 to TRBJ1-2; no firm D call. Trimming pared 6 bases from V and 2 bases from J, leaving 7 bases between. Looked up from germline, CDR1 is MNHNS and CDR2 is SASEGT. The CDR3 is 12 residues long. The chain's CDR3 is CASRRENYGYTF. Written as DNA, the CDR3 is TGTGCCAGCAGACGAGAGAACTATGGCTACACCTTC.

This clone was observed a single time. The genes are TRBV7-3 and TRBJ2-1; 10 positions agree with TRBD2. The germline CDR1 and CDR2 sequences are SGHTA and FQGTGA. Trimming removed 4 bases from V and 5 bases from J; junction bases left unmatched: 5. This CDR3 spans 15 amino acids. CDR3 residues: CASSSSLAGDNEQFF. The CDR3 nucleotides are TGTGCCAGCAGCTCCTCTCTAGCGGGGGACAATGAGCAGTTCTTC.

This chain links TRBV7-9 with TRBJ2-7; possibly TRBD2 for D (5 bases). Germline V gene data show CDR1 as SEHNR and CDR2 as FQNEAQ (reference sequence). The CDR3 is 17 residues long. Trimming removed 4 bases from V and 1 base from J, with 20 bases in between. The CDR3 DNA follows: TGTGCCAGCAGCTCCCCGACTAACAGATGGAATTCCTACGAGCAGTACTTC. Translation: CASSSPTNRWNSYEQYF. The entire variable domain, with the rest obtained from reference TRBV7-9 and TRBJ2-7, is as follows: DTGVSQNPRHKITKRGQNVTFRCDPISEHNRLYWYRQTLGQGPEFLTYFQNEAQLEKSRLLSDRFSAERPKGSFSTLEIQRTEQGDSAMYLCASSSPTNRWNSYEQYFGPGTRLTVT.

V and J are TRBV6-5 and TRBJ1-5; D is uncertain. Per germline, CDR1 MNHEY and CDR2 SVGAGI. This CDR3 is built from 12 residues. Trimming stripped 6 bases from V and 6 bases from J, with 9 bases between. The CDR3 is CASSLLRQPQHF. CDR3 DNA sequence: TGTGCCAGCAGCCTGTTACGTCAGCCCCAGCATTTT.

CDR3 residues: CSVVPGGNQPQHF. The CDR3 DNA reads TGCAGCGTTGTCCCAGGTGGAAATCAGCCCCAGCATTTT. The chain couples TRBV29-1 to TRBJ1-5; unclear D gene. Deletions cut 4 bases from V and 4 bases from J, with 11 bases between. CDR1 is SQVTM and CDR2 is ANQGSEA in the germline V gene. The CDR3 sequence is 13 residues long.

V gene TRBV19 combines with J gene TRBJ1-1; TRBD1 matches at 9 bases. From germline, CDR1 is LNHDA and CDR2 SQIVND (reference sequence). The J segment lost 11 bases and the V segment lost 3 bases, leaving 10 bases of the junction unmatched. This CDR3 is 14 amino acids long. CDR3 sequence reads: CASSIGGQGGGAFF. CDR3 coding DNA: TGTGCCAGTAGTATCGGGGGACAGGGAGGAGGTGCTTTCTTT.

This clone was seen a handful of times. This chain joins TRBV10-3 and TRBJ1-4; a weak D match, TRBD1 (6 bases). V shed 11 bases and J shed 8 bases, with 24 bases lying between them. Germline lookup yields CDR1 ENHRY and CDR2 SYGVKD. CDR3 length equals 15 residues. The CDR3 region is CAARPGTSKEEKLFF. The CDR3 nucleotides are TGTGCCGCAAGGCCCGGGACAAGTAAAGAGGAAAAACTGTTTTTT.

This chain joins TRBV6-4 and TRBJ2-3; D tentatively fits TRBD1 or TRBD2 (5 bases each). The CDR3 has 14 residues. Per germline, CDR1 MRHNA and CDR2 SNTAGT. V shed 6 bases and J shed 2 bases, with 12 bases lying between them. Here the CDR3 reads CASRRDANTDTQYF. The DNA for the CDR3 is TGTGCCAGCAGAAGGGACGCTAACACAGATACGCAGTATTTT.

The chain combines TRBV5-6 with TRBJ1-5, with a weak D call TRBD1 (6 bases). The CDR3 is 15 amino acids. V dropped 2 bases and J dropped 5 bases, with 14 bases sitting between them. From germline, CDR1 is SGHDT and CDR2 YYEEEE. DNA for the CDR3: TGTGCCAGCAGCTTAACAGGGAGAATCGATCAGCCCCAGCATTTT. The encoded protein is CASSLTGRIDQPQHF.

The chain has TRBV12-5 and TRBJ2-1; possibly TRBD2 for D (5 bases). The CDR3 spans 13 residues. The germline gives CDR1 LGHNT, CDR2 FRNRAP. The V end lost 0 bases, the J end lost 9 bases, and 9 bases lay between the germline ends. The DNA for the CDR3 is TGTGCTAGTGGTTTGGTATGGGAGAGTGAGCAGTTCTTC. This sequence encodes CASGLVWESEQFF.

V usage is TRBV7-8 and J usage is TRBJ1-1; D remains unclear. V lost 0 bases and J 2 bases, leaving 4 bases between the germline ends. CDR1 SGHVS and CDR2 FQNEAQ come from the germline V gene. The CDR3 totals 13 residues. CDR3 residues: CASSLAGNTEAFF. The CDR3, as DNA: TGTGCCAGCAGCTTAGCGGGAAACACTGAAGCTTTCTTT.

Details on this clone: Different DNA sequences within this sample yield the same CDR3. The J gene is TRBJ2-2, the V gene TRBV7-9; no definite D call. Germline CDR1 and CDR2: SEHNR and FQNEAQ (reference sequence). The CDR3 totals 13 residues. V was shortened by 5 bases and J by 1 base, with 5 bases between the two germline ends. The CDR3 region is CASSPRNTGELFF. CDR3 DNA sequence: TGTGCCAGCAGCCCCAGGAACACCGGGGAGCTGTTTTTT.

The chain carries TRBV4-1 and TRBJ2-5; D call uncertain. V lost 0 bases and J lost 5, with 13 bases in between. From germline, CDR1 is MGHRA and CDR2 YSYEKL. This CDR3 has 15 amino acids. The CDR3 DNA sequence: TGCGCCAGCAGCCAAGATCCTGCAAGCTGGGAGACCCAGTACTTC. Protein sequence: CASSQDPASWETQYF.

The chain recombines TRBV28 with TRBJ1-4; maybe TRBD1 (5 bases). The CDR3 sequence is 15 residues long. Germline CDR1 is MDHEN and CDR2 is SYDVKM. The V gene lost 1 base and the J gene lost 2 bases, with 8 bases spanning the gap. CDR3 DNA sequence: TGTGCCAGCAGTTTATCAGGGACGACTAATGAAAAACTGTTTTTT. It encodes CASSLSGTTNEKLFF.

In this sample, this clone turned up once. The CDR3 nucleotides read TGCGCCAGCAGCCAAGGAACAGGGGGGTTTTTTGCAACTAATGAAAAACTGTTTTTT. It is translated as CASSQGTGGFFATNEKLFF. The chain links TRBV4-3 to TRBJ1-4; 8 bases line up with TRBD1. V was pared by 1 base and J by 0 bases, with 10 bases of the junction left unmatched. Germline CDR1 reads LGHNA; CDR2 reads YSLEER. This CDR3 is 19 amino acids long.

V usage is TRBV2 and J usage is TRBJ2-5, with D hard to call. The germline gives CDR1 SNHLY, CDR2 FYNNEI. The CDR3 consists of 12 residues. Trimming removed 3 bases from V and 5 bases from J, with 7 bases in between. The CDR3 here is CASSDPPETQYF. Written as DNA, the CDR3 is TGTGCCAGCAGTGACCCCCCGGAGACCCAGTACTTC. The whole variable domain, remainder taken from reference TRBV2 and TRBJ2-5, is EPEVTQTPSHQVTQMGQEVILRCVPISNHLYFYWYRQILGQKVEFLVSFYNNEISEKSEIFDDQFSVERPDGSNFTLKIRSTKLEDSAMYFCASSDPPETQYFGPGTRLLVL.